One and the same sample provided the 25 T cell receptor beta chains below, sequenced in a study of chemoradiotherapy in HPV16-positive cancers. Repertoires were generated with immunoSEQ multiplex PCR, while TCRdb's copy carries only in-frame clones and drops some. The top ten clones hold approximately 3.5% of a sample with around 53,000 clones, more than 90% of them seen once. The sample in question was blood, obtained from a patient who underwent chemoradiotherapy. These receptors came from a human donor with HPV-associated anogenital cancer.

This chain uses TRBV6-1 with TRBJ1-1; 7 nucleotides align to TRBD1. Trimming cost V 6 bases and J 5 bases; bases outside gene matches: 9. Germline loops: CDR1 MNHNS, CDR2 SASEGT. The CDR3 is 14 amino acids. The CDR3 DNA follows: TGTGCCAGCAGCCTGACAGGGTCGGGTACTGAAGCTTTCTTT. Protein product: CASSLTGSGTEAFF.

The V gene is TRBV19, the J gene TRBJ2-7; TRBD1 might be the D (5 bases). The length of the CDR3 is 15 residues. CDR1 is LNHDA and CDR2 is SQIVND in the germline V gene (reference sequence). V lost 4 bases and J lost 0, with 13 bases in between. CDR3 region: CASSTDSVSSYEQYF. The CDR3 DNA reads TGTGCCAGTAGTACAGACAGCGTAAGCTCCTACGAGCAGTACTTC.

This sequence joins TRBV11-3 and TRBJ2-2, with a possible D match to TRBD2 (6 bases). There are 18 residues in the CDR3. V shed 5 bases and J shed 0 bases, with 19 bases lying between them. Looked up from germline, CDR1 is SGHNT and CDR2 is YENEEA. The CDR3 coding sequence is TGTGCCAGCAGCAGGTTAAAGTGGGGGGAGACGAACACCGGGGAGCTGTTTTTT. It is translated as CASSRLKWGETNTGELFF. Together with reference TRBV11-3 and TRBJ2-2, the CDR3 gives the full variable domain: EAGVVQSPRYKIIEKKQPVAFWCNPISGHNTLYWYLQNLGQGPELLIRYENEEAVDDSQLPKDRFSAERLKGVDSTLKIQPAELGDSAVYLCASSRLKWGETNTGELFFGEGSRLTVL.

This clone was seen more than once but under ten times. The chain employs TRBV28 and TRBJ1-1, with D possibly matching TRBD1 (5 bases). This CDR3 comprises 19 residues. Germline loops: CDR1 MDHEN, CDR2 SYDVKM. Between the trimmed V and J ends, which lost 2 bases and 0 bases, there was a span of 22 bases. The CDR3 region has the DNA TGTGCCAGCAGTTTAAAAGGGCTCGGCAGGGTGGGAATGAACACTGAAGCTTTCTTT. It is translated as CASSLKGLGRVGMNTEAFF.

The chain has TRBV18 and TRBJ1-4; 7 nucleotides agree with TRBD1. CDR3 size: 16 residues. Germline V gene sequence: CDR1 KGHSH, CDR2 LQKENI. V trimming: 4 bases; J trimming: 0 bases; junction bases outside the gene matches: 5. The CDR3 DNA reads as TGTGCCAGCTCACGCAGTCAGGGGGCAACTAATGAAAAACTGTTTTTT. It is translated as CASSRSQGATNEKLFF.

The chain combines TRBV6-1 with TRBJ2-5, with TRBD2 identical over 7 bases. The V and J ends lost 9 bases and 7 bases, in that order; junction bases with no gene match: 11. Germline CDR1 reads MNHNS; CDR2 reads SASEGT. This CDR3 is built from 13 residues. CDR3 sequence reads: CASIREGDGTQYF. The CDR3 nucleotides are TGTGCCAGTATCAGGGAGGGAGACGGGACCCAGTACTTC.

The chain employs TRBV7-9 and TRBJ1-4, with D perhaps matching TRBD1 (6 bases). The CDR3 spans 14 residues. V lost 7 bases and J 3 bases, leaving 12 bases between the germline ends. Germline-derived CDR1 and CDR2 are SEHNR and FQNEAQ (reference sequence). CDR3 sequence: CASTPGGPNEKLFF. CDR3 coding DNA: TGTGCCAGCACCCCCGGGGGGCCTAATGAAAAACTGTTTTTT.

The CDR3 coding sequence is TGTGCTAGTGGTTTGGTACTTTCGATAGGCAACGAGGGAAACACCATATATTTT. The encoded protein is CASGLVLSIGNEGNTIYF. The chain carries TRBV12-5 and TRBJ1-3; D unclear. The CDR3 sequence is 18 residues long. Looked up from germline, CDR1 is LGHNT and CDR2 is FRNRAP. Trimming removed 0 bases from V and 4 bases from J, with 19 bases in between.

V is TRBV9 and J is TRBJ2-5; TRBD2 aligns across 10 bases. The CDR3 is 16 amino acids. The J segment lost 4 bases and the V segment lost 0 bases, leaving 6 bases of the junction unmatched. The germline CDR1 and CDR2 sequences are SGDLS and YYNGEE. The CDR3 DNA reads TGTGCCAGCAGCGTAGCCTCTAGCGGGAGCAGAGAGACCCAGTACTTC. This encodes CASSVASSGSRETQYF.

This rearrangement joins TRBV15 to TRBJ1-5; a weak D match, TRBD1 (5 bases). This CDR3 has 15 amino acids. CDR1 LNHNV and CDR2 YYDKDF come from the germline V gene (reference sequence). The ends were cut back, 3 bases at V and 3 bases at J, with 12 bases in the middle. DNA of the CDR3: TGTGCCACCAGCAGGGATACAGGATACAATCAGCCCCAGCATTTT. Its protein product is CATSRDTGYNQPQHF. Filled out from reference TRBV15 and TRBJ1-5, the complete variable domain reads DAMVIQNPRYQVTQFGKPVTLSCSQTLNHNVMYWYQQKSSQAPKLLFHYYDKDFNNEADTPDNFQSRRPNTSFCFLDIRSPGLGDTAMYLCATSRDTGYNQPQHFGDGTRLSIL.

The chain employs TRBV6-1 and TRBJ2-5; no reliable D call. The CDR3 has 11 residues. With 4 bases removed from V and 2 bases from J, the gap between germline ends came to 2 bases. Germline CDR1 is MNHNS and CDR2 is SASEGT. The CDR3 nucleotides read TGTGCCAGCAGTGTACAAGAGACCCAGTACTTC. This sequence encodes CASSVQETQYF.

The chain combines TRBV5-1 with TRBJ1-6; TRBD1 aligns across 7 bases. The V gene's germline CDR1 is SGHRS and CDR2 YFSETQ. V was clipped by 4 bases and J by 7 bases; unmatched bases: 5. CDR3 size: 14 residues. In DNA, the CDR3 is TGCGCCAGCAGCAGGGACAGCCCCAATTCACCCCTCCACTTT. Protein product: CASSRDSPNSPLHF.

This chain connects TRBV10-1 to TRBJ2-1; tentative D call: TRBD2 (7 bases). The V end lost 7 bases, the J end lost 5 bases, and 18 bases lay between the germline ends. The CDR3 is 15 amino acids. The germline V gene has CDR1 WNHNN and CDR2 SYGVQD (reference sequence). Here the CDR3 reads CASILRGRGDNEQFF. CDR3 DNA: TGCGCCAGCATCCTAAGGGGGAGGGGGGACAATGAGCAGTTCTTC.

The rearrangement joins TRBV5-1 to TRBJ2-5; D gene ambiguous. Germline V gene data show CDR1 as SGHRS and CDR2 as YFSETQ. This CDR3 comprises 13 residues. Trimming took off 1 base at V and 2 bases at J, with 6 bases between the two ends. The CDR3 sequence is CASSLPRQETQYF. As DNA, the CDR3 is TGCGCCAGCAGCTTGCCCAGACAAGAGACCCAGTACTTC.

V and J are TRBV7-2 and TRBJ1-4; D remains ambiguous. The CDR3 loop spans 14 amino acids. Per germline, CDR1 SGHTA and CDR2 FQGNSA. V was pared by 0 bases and J by 5 bases, with 7 bases between. CDR3 sequence reads: CASSLASQNEKLFF. The CDR3 DNA follows: TGTGCCAGCAGCTTAGCGTCGCAGAATGAAAAACTGTTTTTT.

This chain joins TRBV5-1 and TRBJ2-2; perhaps TRBD1 as D (6 bases). V lost 7 bases to trimming and J lost 0 bases, with 16 bases between them. This CDR3 spans 16 amino acids. Germline V gene data show CDR1 as SGHRS and CDR2 as YFSETQ. Here the CDR3 reads CASGLQGGSNTGELFF. DNA of the CDR3: TGCGCCAGCGGACTGCAAGGGGGATCGAACACCGGGGAGCTGTTTTTT.

CDR3 in DNA: TGTGCCAGCAGCTTAGAGGGTAGCGGGAGGGCAAGTTACGAGCAGTACTTC. It codes for CASSLEGSGRASYEQYF. V usage is TRBV7-9 and J usage is TRBJ2-7; 11 nucleotides align to TRBD2. The J segment lost 4 bases and the V segment lost 1 base, leaving 9 bases of the junction unmatched. The CDR3 has 17 amino acids. From germline, CDR1 is SEHNR and CDR2 FQNEAQ (reference sequence).

This chain connects TRBV15 to TRBJ2-1; 14 bases map to TRBD2. V lost 5 bases and J lost 9; bases outside the gene matches: 9. Germline CDR1 is LNHNV and CDR2 is YYDKDF (reference sequence). The CDR3 runs 16 residues. As DNA, the CDR3 is TGTGCCACCAGCGACCCGGGACTAGCGGGAGTGGGTGAGCAGTTCTTC. Translation gives CATSDPGLAGVGEQFF.

This clone was seen once. The rearrangement uses TRBV5-1 and TRBJ2-5; D is perhaps TRBD1 or TRBD2 (5 bases each). The germline V and J ends were trimmed by 0 bases and 5 bases, with 14 bases remaining between them. The CDR3 is 15 amino acids. Germline V gives CDR1 SGHRS, CDR2 YFSETQ. The CDR3 is CASSLEGPLGETQYF. The DNA of the CDR3 is TGCGCCAGCAGCTTGGAGGGACCCCTTGGGGAGACCCAGTACTTC.

This rearrangement joins TRBV4-3 to TRBJ2-5; TRBD1 is a possible D gene (6 bases). This CDR3 spans 13 amino acids. V was pared by 0 bases and J by 5 bases, with 7 bases between. In germline, CDR1 is LGHNA, CDR2 YSLEER. CDR3 sequence: CASSQERGETQYF. The CDR3, as DNA: TGCGCCAGCAGCCAAGAAAGGGGGGAGACCCAGTACTTC.

The chain has TRBV7-2 and TRBJ2-7; D not certain. CDR1 SGHTA and CDR2 FQGNSA come from the germline V gene. The V gene lost 1 base and the J gene lost 0 bases, with 7 bases spanning the gap. The CDR3 covers 14 residues. In DNA, the CDR3 is TGTGCCAGCAGCTTAGAGCCCCCCTCCTACGAGCAGTACTTC. Protein sequence: CASSLEPPSYEQYF.

The chain has TRBV2 and TRBJ1-4; tentatively, D is TRBD1 (5 bases). From germline, CDR1 is SNHLY and CDR2 FYNNEI. This CDR3 spans 14 amino acids. Trimming shortened V by 6 bases and J by 8 bases, and 16 bases separated the two germline ends. The CDR3 DNA reads as TGTGCCAGCAGACGATCGGACACTGGGGAAAAACTGTTTTTT. Its translation: CASRRSDTGEKLFF.

This clone was counted once. The chain carries TRBV5-1 and TRBJ1-1; D is ambiguous. Trimming removed 0 bases at V and 0 bases at J, with 9 bases between. There are 15 residues in the CDR3. The germline V gene has CDR1 SGHRS and CDR2 YFSETQ. The CDR3 DNA is TGCGCCAGCAGCTTGGACCCAGGCCTGAACACTGAAGCTTTCTTT. Residues: CASSLDPGLNTEAFF.

This chain joins TRBV15 and TRBJ2-7; D remains ambiguous. V dropped 0 bases and J dropped 3 bases, with 6 bases sitting between them. The CDR3 has 13 amino acids. Germline V gives CDR1 LNHNV, CDR2 YYDKDF (reference sequence). This CDR3 is CATSRDGRYEQYF. In nucleotides, the CDR3 is TGTGCCACCAGCAGAGATGGCCGCTACGAGCAGTACTTC.

The chain joins TRBV18 to TRBJ2-7; 7 bases map to TRBD1. Germline assignment: CDR1 KGHSH and CDR2 LQKENI. Trimming at V came to 8 bases and at J to 6 bases, leaving 16 bases not matched to a gene. The CDR3 totals 15 residues. The CDR3 is CASAWDSGHSIEQYF. Written as DNA, the CDR3 is TGTGCCAGCGCCTGGGACAGTGGACATTCTATCGAGCAGTACTTC.